This T cell receptor beta chain was documented in a study of blood T cell repertoires in COVID-19. Study information: PBMCs, B-cell-depleted T cells, or T cells provided the cDNA or gDNA that made up the material.

Authors' data handling: Reference gene primer amplification in the assay estimated nucleated cell counts. Profiling relied on immunoSEQ multiplex PCR, and the TCRdb table lists in-frame clones only, not all of them. The D gene and trimming were derived from the DNA, and the V and J assignments and clone size from that table. In the table there are approximately 130,000 clones, around 83% of which are singletons. This sequence originates from a human donor in a cohort sampled during active COVID-19. Sample: peripheral blood.

The CDR3: CASSLVGAGENYGYTF. CDR3 DNA sequence: TGCGCCAGCAGCTTGGTTGGGGCAGGGGAGAACTATGGCTACACCTTC. The gene calls are TRBV5-1 and TRBJ1-2, with D perhaps TRBD1 (6 bases). Trimming cost V 0 bases and J 2 bases, with 14 bases left between them. The CDR3 extends over 16 amino acids. The germline gives CDR1 SGHRS, CDR2 YFSETQ.